The 3 T cell receptor beta chains below all came from one sample that was sequenced in a study of T cell changes during pregnancy in multiple sclerosis. Profiled with immunoSEQ multiplex PCR; TCRdb holds only in-frame clones, not every one. The table records 55,000 to 65,000 clones, roughly 90% of them present only once. This specimen was peripheral blood, taken in the second trimester of pregnancy. These TCRs come from a female donor with multiple sclerosis, enrolled in a pregnancy study.

V gene TRBV13 combines with J gene TRBJ2-7; D may be TRBD2 (5 bases). The CDR3 loop spans 14 amino acids. Germline-derived CDR1 and CDR2 are PRHDT and FYEKMQ (reference sequence). V was pared by 7 bases and J by 2 bases, with 15 bases between. DNA for the CDR3: TGTGCCAGCAACTCCAAGACGGGGACCTACGAGCAGTACTTC. Its translation is CASNSKTGTYEQYF.

The chain has TRBV5-1 and TRBJ1-3, with no clear D. V was cut by 0 bases and J by 3 bases, with 13 bases left in between. The CDR3 runs 16 residues. CDR1 is SGHRS, CDR2 YFSETQ, per germline. CDR3 region: CASSLGPGIGGNTIYF. The CDR3 nucleotides are TGCGCCAGCAGCTTGGGTCCCGGGATCGGTGGAAACACCATATATTTT.

This clone has a handful of counts. The genes are TRBV21-1 and TRBJ2-1; the table names TRBD2, a call not compared with the DNA. TRBV21-1 is a documented pseudogene. The CDR3 is 17 amino acids. The CDR3 spells CASSTREAGVAYNEQFF. In DNA, the CDR3 is TGTGCCAGCAGCACTCGGGAAGCGGGAGTAGCGTACAATGAGCAGTTCTTC.